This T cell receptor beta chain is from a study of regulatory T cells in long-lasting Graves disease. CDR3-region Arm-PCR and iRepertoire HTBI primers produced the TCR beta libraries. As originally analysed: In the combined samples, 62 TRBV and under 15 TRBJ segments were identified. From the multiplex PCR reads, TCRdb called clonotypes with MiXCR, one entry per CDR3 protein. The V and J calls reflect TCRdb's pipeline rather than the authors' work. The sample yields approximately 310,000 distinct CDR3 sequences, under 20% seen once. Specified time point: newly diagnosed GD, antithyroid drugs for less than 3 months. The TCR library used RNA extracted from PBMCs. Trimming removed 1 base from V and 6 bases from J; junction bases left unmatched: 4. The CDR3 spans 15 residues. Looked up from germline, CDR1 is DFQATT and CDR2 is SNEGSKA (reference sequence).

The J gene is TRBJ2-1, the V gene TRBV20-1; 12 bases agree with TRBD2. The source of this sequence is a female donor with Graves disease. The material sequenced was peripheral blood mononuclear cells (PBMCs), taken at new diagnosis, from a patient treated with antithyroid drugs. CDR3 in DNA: TGCAGTGCTAGAGGACTAGCGGGAGATTTCAATGAGCAGTTCTTC. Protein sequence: CSARGLAGDFNEQFF.